This entry is about one T cell receptor (beta chain). This sample stems from a study of monozygotic twins with inflammatory bowel disease. The germline gives CDR1 SGDLS, CDR2 YYNGEE. The CDR3 is 12 amino acids. The quantity of total RNA per TCR library was approximately 3.5 ug. Reanalyzing the 5' RACE reads, TCRdb keeps one entry per CDR3 protein, without DNA. This sample's table reports hundreds of thousands of distinct CDR3 sequences. The clonotype was recovered from a human donor with ulcerative colitis or Crohn's disease, or a healthy co-twin of an affected twin (not recorded which). V is TRBV9 and J is TRBJ2-7. Sample: blood. CDR3 amino acids: CASSGPRYEQYF.